This TCR beta chain originates from a study of T cells in Graves' hyperthyroidism and ophthalmopathy. Study conclusions and caveats: Also found in blood were most expanded thyroid clonotypes above 0.001.

Amplification targeted TCR beta CDR3 regions from RNA transcripts. TCR CDR3 underwent first-round RT-PCR with the HTBI primer set. MiXCR was run by TCRdb on the multiplex PCR reads, yielding one entry per CDR3 protein. The sample has more than 600,000 distinct CDR3 sequences, 16% seen once; the top ten hold under 8.5%. About this clonotype itself: Its antigen is undetermined.

Graves' hyperthyroidism is called stable when ophthalmopathy does not progress within 18 months. Hyperthyroidism patients were newly diagnosed, had disease duration under 2 months, and were aged 18 to 65 years. Diagnostic assessment was based on clinical symptoms, serum thyroxine and TRAb, thyroid ultrasound and orbital computed tomography. Per germline, CDR1 SEHNR and CDR2 FQNEAQ (reference sequence). The CDR3 sequence is 15 residues long. The V gene end was trimmed by 2 bases and the J gene end by 12 bases; junction bases not matched to a gene: 11. The V call is TRBV7-9, the J call TRBJ2-1, with 9 bases that match TRBD2. The specimen sequenced was blood. The sequence derives from a man aged 18-30 years with Graves' hyperthyroidism. The CDR3 reads CASSLSGRPGVVQFF. As DNA, the CDR3 is TGTGCCAGCAGCTTAAGCGGGAGGCCCGGTGTAGTGCAGTTCTTC.